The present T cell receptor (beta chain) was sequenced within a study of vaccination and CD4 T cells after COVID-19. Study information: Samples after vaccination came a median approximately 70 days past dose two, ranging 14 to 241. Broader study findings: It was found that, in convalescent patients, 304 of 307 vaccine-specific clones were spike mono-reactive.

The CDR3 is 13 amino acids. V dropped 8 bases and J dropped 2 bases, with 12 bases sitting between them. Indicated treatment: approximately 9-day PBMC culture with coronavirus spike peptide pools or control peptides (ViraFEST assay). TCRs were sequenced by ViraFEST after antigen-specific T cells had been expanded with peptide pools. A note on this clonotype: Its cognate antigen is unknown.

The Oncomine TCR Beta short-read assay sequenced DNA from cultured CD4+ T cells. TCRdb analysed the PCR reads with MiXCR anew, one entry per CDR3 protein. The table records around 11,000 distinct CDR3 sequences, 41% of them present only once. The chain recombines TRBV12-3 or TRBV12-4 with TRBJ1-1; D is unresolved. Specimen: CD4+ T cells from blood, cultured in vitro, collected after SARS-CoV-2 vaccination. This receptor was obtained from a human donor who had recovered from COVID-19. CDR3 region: CASQFGGNTEAFF. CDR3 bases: TGTGCCAGCCAATTCGGAGGCAACACTGAAGCTTTCTTT.